This passage covers 32 T cell receptor beta chains from one sample sequenced in a study of blood T cell repertoires in COVID-19. Data came from immunoSEQ multiplex PCR; TCRdb stores just in-frame clones and leaves some out. The sample includes about 210,000 clones, 80% of them seen just once. Sequencing input: peripheral blood. The receptors shown here come from a woman between 65 and 79 years old with acute or convalescent COVID-19.

The V gene is TRBV6-4, the J gene TRBJ2-2; 7 bases line up with TRBD1. This CDR3 has 17 residues. The trim removed 0 bases at V and 4 bases at J, leaving 8 bases unmatched. Germline V gene lookup returns CDR1 MRHNA and CDR2 SNTAGT. The CDR3, as DNA: TGTGCCAGCAGTGACTCGTCTGAGGGACAGCCCACCGGGGAGCTGTTTTTT. It specifies CASSDSSEGQPTGELFF.

The chain combines TRBV2 with TRBJ2-2; D is ambiguous. V lost 5 bases, J lost 7 bases, and 8 bases lay in between. Germline V gene sequence: CDR1 SNHLY, CDR2 FYNNEI. The CDR3 totals 12 residues. CDR3 region: CASSLRFGELFF. The CDR3 region has the DNA TGTGCCAGCAGTTTACGGTTCGGGGAGCTGTTTTTT.

The chain recombines TRBV5-1 with TRBJ2-5, with D unclear. Trimming removed 1 base at V and 2 bases at J, with 9 bases between. CDR1 is SGHRS, CDR2 YFSETQ, per germline. This CDR3 is 14 amino acids long. The CDR3 DNA sequence: TGCGCCAGCAGCTTGAGTATTACTCAAGAGACCCAGTACTTC. Its protein product is CASSLSITQETQYF.

The genes are TRBV3-1 (or the pseudogene TRBV3-2) and TRBJ2-1; 8 bases align to TRBD2. The V gene's germline CDR1 is LGHDT and CDR2 YNNKEL (reference sequence). With 4 bases clipped from V and 15 bases from J, the junction kept 14 bases outside the gene matches. The CDR3 is 14 amino acids. The CDR3 coding sequence is TGTGCCAGCAGCCCTAGATCGGGACTAGTAACCCCGTTCTTC. Protein sequence: CASSPRSGLVTPFF.

This sequence joins TRBV19 and TRBJ2-2; 7 nucleotides align to TRBD1. Germline lookup yields CDR1 LNHDA and CDR2 SQIVND (reference sequence). The CDR3 loop spans 16 amino acids. V lost 9 bases to trimming and J lost 7 bases; unmatched junction nucleotides: 17. The CDR3 here is CARKNPGGKTHGELFF. The CDR3 region has the DNA TGTGCCAGGAAGAACCCAGGGGGAAAGACCCACGGGGAGCTGTTTTTT.

This chain joins TRBV23-1 and TRBJ1-5; TRBD1 aligns across 9 bases. TRBV23-1 is known as an ORF, though its function is uncertain. Trimming took 3 bases from V and 7 from J; bases not matched to a gene: 22. The CDR3 contains 20 residues. The CDR3 sequence is CASSQSNSKLTGGRRQPQHF. CDR3 bases: TGCGCCAGCAGTCAGTCTAACTCGAAACTGACAGGGGGAAGGCGCCAGCCCCAGCATTTT.

The V gene is TRBV6-4, the J gene TRBJ2-3; 9 bases are shared with TRBD1. V gave up 7 bases and J gave up 1 base; unmatched junction bases: 9. The CDR3 runs 16 residues. CDR1 is MRHNA and CDR2 is SNTAGT in the germline V gene. The CDR3 sequence: CASIRTGTGRTDTQYF. Here the CDR3 DNA reads TGTGCCAGCATACGAACCGGGACAGGGCGCACAGATACGCAGTATTTT.

CDR3 protein: CATSSAGTGDEKLFF. The CDR3 region has the DNA TGTGCCACTTCGTCCGCCGGGACAGGGGACGAAAAACTGTTTTTT. The chain has TRBV6-5 and TRBJ1-4, with 10 nucleotides matching TRBD1. The CDR3 covers 15 residues. Per the germline V gene, CDR1 is MNHEY and CDR2 is SVGAGI. Trimming removed 10 bases from V and 8 bases from J; junction bases left unmatched: 13.

The CDR3 region is CASSPQAEGNSPLHF. The CDR3 DNA is TGTGCCAGCAGCCCGCAAGCAGAGGGCAACTCACCCCTCCACTTT. V gene TRBV9 combines with J gene TRBJ1-6, with D unresolved. The germline V gene has CDR1 SGDLS and CDR2 YYNGEE. This CDR3 has 15 residues. V was cut by 4 bases and J by 10 bases, with 18 bases left in between. Together with reference TRBV9 and TRBJ1-6, the CDR3 gives the full variable domain: DSGVTQTPKHLITATGQRVTLRCSPRSGDLSVYWYQQSLDQGLQFLIQYYNGEERAKGNILERFSAQQFPDLHSELNLSSLELGDSALYFCASSPQAEGNSPLHFGNGTRLTVT.

This chain connects TRBV29-1 to TRBJ2-5; no definite D call. The V end was cut by 3 bases, the J end by 5 bases, with 16 bases between. Germline assignment: CDR1 SQVTM and CDR2 ANQGSEA. The CDR3 consists of 14 residues. The CDR3 here is CSVDATGGAETQYF. The CDR3 DNA sequence: TGCAGCGTTGATGCCACGGGTGGTGCGGAGACCCAGTACTTC.

This chain links TRBV20-1 with TRBJ2-5, with D possibly being TRBD1 or TRBD2 (5 bases each). Per the germline V gene, CDR1 is DFQATT and CDR2 is SNEGSKA (reference sequence). V was cut by 3 bases and J by 5 bases, with 13 bases left in between. This CDR3 has 13 residues. Written as DNA, the CDR3 is TGCAGTGCTAGTAGCGACAGAGGCGAGACCCAGTACTTC. Translating gives CSASSDRGETQYF.

V and J are TRBV6-2 or TRBV6-3 and TRBJ2-7; D possibly uses TRBD1 or TRBD2 (6 bases each). CDR3 size: 12 residues. Trimming left V 6 bases short and J 7 bases short, with 13 bases between. Per germline, CDR1 MNHEY and CDR2 SVGEGT. The CDR3 protein is CASSLATGEQYV. For the CDR3, the DNA is TGTGCCAGCAGCCTAGCGACAGGTGAGCAGTACGTC.

The V call is TRBV19, the J call TRBJ1-5, with D maybe TRBD1 (5 bases). Trimming took 5 bases from V and 6 from J, leaving 14 bases between them. The CDR3 totals 14 residues. CDR1 is LNHDA, CDR2 SQIVND, per germline (reference sequence). CDR3 sequence reads: CASSPQTAGQPQHF. The CDR3 DNA is TGTGCCAGTAGTCCCCAGACAGCCGGTCAGCCCCAGCATTTT.

The chain combines TRBV7-2 with TRBJ1-5; D perhaps matches TRBD1 (5 bases). Trimming pared 5 bases from V and 4 bases from J, leaving 15 bases between. CDR3 length: 15 amino acids. Germline CDR1 SGHTA, CDR2 FQGNSA. The CDR3 region is CASSAMGRLNQPQHF. DNA for the CDR3: TGTGCCAGCAGCGCGATGGGGCGGCTAAATCAGCCCCAGCATTTT.

V and J are TRBV3-1 (or the pseudogene TRBV3-2) and TRBJ1-4, with a weak D call TRBD1 (5 bases). CDR1 and CDR2 from the germline V gene are LGHDT and YNNKEL (reference sequence). CDR3 size: 13 residues. V was trimmed by 4 bases and J by 8 bases, leaving 11 bases between them. The CDR3 region has the DNA TGTGCCAGCAGCCTACGACAGAAAGAAAAACTGTTTTTT. Residues: CASSLRQKEKLFF.

The J gene is TRBJ2-2, the V gene TRBV5-1; 7 nucleotides line up with TRBD2. The V and J ends lost 3 bases and 0 bases, in that order; junction bases with no gene match: 2. Germline CDR1 SGHRS, CDR2 YFSETQ. This CDR3 spans 15 amino acids. CDR3 coding DNA: TGCGCCAGCAGCTCGGGGGGAACGAACACCGGGGAGCTGTTTTTT. This translates into CASSSGGTNTGELFF. Full variable domain (rest looked up from reference TRBV5-1 and TRBJ2-2): KAGVTQTPRYLIKTRGQQVTLSCSPISGHRSVSWYQQTPGQGLQFLFEYFSETQRNKGNFPGRFSGRQFSNSRSEMNVSTLELGDSALYLCASSSGGTNTGELFFGEGSRLTVL.

The genes are TRBV5-1 and TRBJ2-2; the D gene is possibly TRBD1 (5 bases). The CDR3 runs 12 residues. Germline V gene data show CDR1 as SGHRS and CDR2 as YFSETQ. Between the trimmed V and J ends, which lost 6 bases and 6 bases, there was a span of 9 bases. The CDR3 region is CASMAGSGELFF. The CDR3 bases are TGCGCCAGCATGGCAGGGTCCGGGGAGCTGTTTTTT. The variable domain in full, completed from reference TRBV5-1 and TRBJ2-2, reads KAGVTQTPRYLIKTRGQQVTLSCSPISGHRSVSWYQQTPGQGLQFLFEYFSETQRNKGNFPGRFSGRQFSNSRSEMNVSTLELGDSALYLCASMAGSGELFFGEGSRLTVL.

This chain joins TRBV9 and TRBJ1-1, with 8 bases matching TRBD1. V lost 1 base and J lost 1; bases outside the gene matches: 3. Germline V gene lookup returns CDR1 SGDLS and CDR2 YYNGEE. The CDR3 totals 15 residues. The CDR3 DNA reads as TGTGCCAGCAGCGTACATCAGGGGGCGAACACTGAAGCTTTCTTT. It is translated as CASSVHQGANTEAFF.

The CDR3 DNA sequence: TGTGCCAGCAGCAAAGCGCAGAACGGGGTTCAGGAGACCCAGTACTTC. Amino acid sequence: CASSKAQNGVQETQYF. The chain has TRBV21-1 and TRBJ2-5; no DNA check was done on the table's D call, TRBD2. TRBV21-1 is an annotated pseudogene. This CDR3 has 16 amino acids.

The chain combines TRBV11-2 with TRBJ2-5; 10 positions agree with TRBD2. There are 18 residues in the CDR3. Germline CDR1 and CDR2: SGHAT and FQNNGV. V shed 1 base, J shed 0 bases, and the junction held 8 bases outside the gene matches. CDR3 residues: CASSLAPSGGRYQETQYF. The CDR3 DNA sequence: TGTGCCAGCAGCTTAGCGCCTAGCGGGGGCCGATACCAAGAGACCCAGTACTTC.

CDR3: CASRQSGQGDGYTF. In DNA form, the CDR3 reads TGTGCCAGCAGACAATCGGGACAGGGCGACGGCTACACCTTC. The J gene is TRBJ1-2, the V gene TRBV9, with 9 bases identical to TRBD1. Germline CDR1 reads SGDLS; CDR2 reads YYNGEE. CDR3 length: 14 amino acids. After removal of 5 bases from V and 8 bases from J, the junction contained 10 bases not matched to a gene.

The rearrangement links TRBV6-4 to TRBJ2-1; 8 bases are a match to TRBD2. The CDR3 length is 15 residues. From germline, CDR1 is MRHNA and CDR2 SNTAGT. V lost 2 bases, J lost 2 bases, and 2 bases stayed unmatched. CDR3 DNA sequence: TGTGCCAGCAGTGACGGCGGGGGGCCCTACAATGAGCAGTTCTTC. Amino acid sequence: CASSDGGGPYNEQFF.

The rearrangement joins TRBV29-1 to TRBJ1-1; D gene unclear. From germline, CDR1 is SQVTM and CDR2 ANQGSEA. V was trimmed by 4 bases and J by 1 base, leaving 7 bases between them. CDR3 length: 12 amino acids. The CDR3 loop reads CSVGRENTEAFF. The CDR3 DNA is TGCAGCGTTGGGAGGGAGAACACTGAAGCTTTCTTT. The full variable domain, in which reference TRBV29-1 and TRBJ1-1 provide the parts outside the CDR3, is SAVISQKPSRDICQRGTSLTIQCQVDSQVTMMFWYRQQPGQSLTLIATANQGSEATYESGFVIDKFPISRPNLTFSTLTVSNMSPEDSSIYLCSVGRENTEAFFGQGTRLTVV.

The chain carries TRBV11-2 and TRBJ2-1, with D perhaps matching TRBD1 (5 bases). Germline V gene data show CDR1 as SGHAT and CDR2 as FQNNGV. This CDR3 is 13 amino acids long. Trimming took 5 bases from V and 4 from J, leaving 9 bases between them. CDR3 region: CASSIAGYNEQFF. The CDR3 region has the DNA TGTGCCAGCAGCATCGCAGGGTACAATGAGCAGTTCTTC.

This chain connects TRBV10-2 to TRBJ1-4, with D possibly TRBD1 on 5 matching bases. Germline CDR1 WSHSY, CDR2 SAAADI. Trimming removed 5 bases from V and 7 bases from J, with 20 bases in between. The CDR3 totals 16 residues. Here the CDR3 reads CASSQGGGDYGEKLFF. CDR3 nucleotide sequence: TGCGCCAGCAGTCAGGGCGGAGGGGATTACGGTGAAAAACTGTTTTTT.

This rearrangement joins TRBV6-5 to TRBJ2-4; D remains unclear. Trimming pared 10 bases from V and 0 bases from J, leaving 13 bases between. The germline gives CDR1 MNHEY, CDR2 SVGAGI. The CDR3 runs to 14 residues. CDR3 nucleotides: TGTGCCATCTCCCCCGACTTAGCCAAAAACATTCAGTACTTC. It yields the protein CAISPDLAKNIQYF.

The V call is TRBV2, the J call TRBJ2-1; 12 bases are shared with TRBD2. CDR1 is SNHLY and CDR2 is FYNNEI in the germline V gene. V shed 8 bases and J 9 bases; nucleotides not matched to a gene: 14. The CDR3 spans 16 residues. CDR3 sequence (DNA): TGTGCCAGCCGGAAGGACCTAGCGGGGGGGCTCGGTGAGCAGTTCTTC. Amino acid sequence: CASRKDLAGGLGEQFF. The full variable domain, completed using reference TRBV2 and TRBJ2-1, is EPEVTQTPSHQVTQMGQEVILRCVPISNHLYFYWYRQILGQKVEFLVSFYNNEISEKSEIFDDQFSVERPDGSNFTLKIRSTKLEDSAMYFCASRKDLAGGLGEQFFGPGTRLTVL.

The chain couples TRBV15 to TRBJ2-7; TRBD2 might be the D (5 bases). This CDR3 is 14 amino acids long. Germline assignment: CDR1 LNHNV and CDR2 YYDKDF (reference sequence). V lost 0 bases and J lost 1, with 7 bases in between. The CDR3, as DNA: TGTGCCACCAGCAGAGAAGGACTTTCCTACGAGCAGTACTTC. Protein sequence: CATSREGLSYEQYF.

The chain is built from TRBV5-5 and TRBJ2-1, with TRBD2 matching 11 bases. The CDR3 is 15 amino acids. Unmatched junction bases numbered 3, after V lost 2 bases and J lost 5 bases. The V gene's germline CDR1 is SGHKS and CDR2 YYEKEE (reference sequence). The CDR3 coding sequence is TGTGCCAGCAGCTTTAGCGGGGGGGTAAACAATGAGCAGTTCTTC. This sequence encodes CASSFSGGVNNEQFF.

The chain is built from TRBV2 and TRBJ2-3; D uncertain. Trimming shortened V by 5 bases and J by 6 bases, and 6 bases separated the two germline ends. The V gene's germline CDR1 is SNHLY and CDR2 FYNNEI. The CDR3 totals 11 residues. The CDR3 loop reads CASSLGDTQYF. The CDR3 DNA reads as TGTGCCAGCAGTCTTGGCGATACGCAGTATTTT.

This clone was seen a few times. The chain uses TRBV10-1 and TRBJ2-7; weak D call: TRBD2 (6 bases). The CDR3 loop spans 14 amino acids. Deletions cut 5 bases from V and 4 bases from J, with 15 bases between. Looked up from germline, CDR1 is WNHNN and CDR2 is SYGVQD (reference sequence). The CDR3 reads CASSPQGGRYEQYF. CDR3 nucleotide sequence: TGCGCCAGCAGTCCCCAGGGAGGAAGATACGAGCAGTACTTC.

V gene TRBV7-2 combines with J gene TRBJ2-1, with 10 bases lining up with TRBD2. The CDR3 loop spans 17 amino acids. V lost 5 bases to trimming and J lost 7 bases; unmatched junction nucleotides: 14. The germline V gene has CDR1 SGHTA and CDR2 FQGNSA. This chain's CDR3 is CASSQNYVLAGHNEQFF. As DNA, the CDR3 is TGTGCCAGCAGCCAGAATTACGTACTAGCGGGGCATAATGAGCAGTTCTTC.